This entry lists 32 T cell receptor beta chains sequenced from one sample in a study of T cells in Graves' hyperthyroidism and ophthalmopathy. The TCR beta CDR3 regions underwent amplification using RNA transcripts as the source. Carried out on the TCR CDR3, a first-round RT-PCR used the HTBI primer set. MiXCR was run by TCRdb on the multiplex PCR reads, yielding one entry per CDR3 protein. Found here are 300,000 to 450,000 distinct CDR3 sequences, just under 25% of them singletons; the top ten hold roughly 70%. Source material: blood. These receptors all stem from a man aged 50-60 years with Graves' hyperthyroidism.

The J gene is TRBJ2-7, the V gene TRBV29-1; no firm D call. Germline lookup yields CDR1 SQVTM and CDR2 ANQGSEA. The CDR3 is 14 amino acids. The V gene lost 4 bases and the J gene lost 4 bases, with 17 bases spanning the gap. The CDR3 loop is CSVVLASELYEQYF. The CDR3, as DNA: TGCAGCGTTGTATTGGCATCCGAGTTGTACGAGCAGTACTTC.

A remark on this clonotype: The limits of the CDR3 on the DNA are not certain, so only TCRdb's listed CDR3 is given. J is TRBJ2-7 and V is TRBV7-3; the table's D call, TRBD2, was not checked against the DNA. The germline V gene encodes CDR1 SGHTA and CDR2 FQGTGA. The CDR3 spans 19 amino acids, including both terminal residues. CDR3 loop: CASSFYICSAGLAGDEQYF.

The CDR3 DNA reads as TGTGCCAGTAGTATAGAGGCACTCAGGAACACTGAAGCTTTCTTT. Protein sequence: CASSIEALRNTEAFF. The gene calls are TRBV19 and TRBJ1-1; D not certain. The ends were cut back, 0 bases at V and 1 base at J, with 9 bases in the middle. The germline V gene has CDR1 LNHDA and CDR2 SQIVND (reference sequence). This CDR3 contains 15 residues.

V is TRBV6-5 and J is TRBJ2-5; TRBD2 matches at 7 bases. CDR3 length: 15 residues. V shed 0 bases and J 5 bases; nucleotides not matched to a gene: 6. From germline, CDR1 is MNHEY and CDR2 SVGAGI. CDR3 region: CASSYSTGGGETQYF. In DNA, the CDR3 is TGTGCCAGCAGTTACTCGACGGGGGGAGGGGAGACCCAGTACTTC.

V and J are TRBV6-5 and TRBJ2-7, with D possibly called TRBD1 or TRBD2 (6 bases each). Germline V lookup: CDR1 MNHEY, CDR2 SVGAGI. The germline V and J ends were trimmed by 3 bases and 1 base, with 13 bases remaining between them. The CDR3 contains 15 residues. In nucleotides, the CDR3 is TGTGCCAGCAGTTATGGTGGGGGGCCATCCTACGAGCAGTACTTC. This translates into CASSYGGGPSYEQYF.

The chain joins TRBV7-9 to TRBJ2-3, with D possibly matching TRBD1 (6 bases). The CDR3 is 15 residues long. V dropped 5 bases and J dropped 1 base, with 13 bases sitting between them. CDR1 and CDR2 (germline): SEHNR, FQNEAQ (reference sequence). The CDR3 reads CASSRTGQRTDTQYF. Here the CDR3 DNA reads TGTGCCAGCAGCAGGACGGGACAACGCACAGATACGCAGTATTTT.

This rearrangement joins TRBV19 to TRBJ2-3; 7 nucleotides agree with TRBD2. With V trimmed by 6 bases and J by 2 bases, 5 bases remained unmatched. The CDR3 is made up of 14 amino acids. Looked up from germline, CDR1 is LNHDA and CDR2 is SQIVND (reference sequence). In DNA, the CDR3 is TGTGCCAGTAGCATCGGGACTAACACAGATACGCAGTATTTT. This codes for CASSIGTNTDTQYF.

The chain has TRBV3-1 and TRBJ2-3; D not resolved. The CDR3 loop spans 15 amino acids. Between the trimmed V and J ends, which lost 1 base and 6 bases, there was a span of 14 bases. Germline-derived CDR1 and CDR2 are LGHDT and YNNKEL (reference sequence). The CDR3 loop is CASSQGAVSADTQYF. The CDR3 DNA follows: TGTGCCAGCAGCCAAGGGGCTGTTAGTGCGGATACGCAGTATTTT.

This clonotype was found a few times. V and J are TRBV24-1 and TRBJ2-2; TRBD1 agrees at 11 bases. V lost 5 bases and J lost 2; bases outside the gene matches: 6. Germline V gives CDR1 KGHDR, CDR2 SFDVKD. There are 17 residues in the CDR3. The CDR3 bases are TGTGCCACCAGTGGGACAGGGGGCCGAGAAAACACCGGGGAGCTGTTTTTT. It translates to CATSGTGGRENTGELFF.

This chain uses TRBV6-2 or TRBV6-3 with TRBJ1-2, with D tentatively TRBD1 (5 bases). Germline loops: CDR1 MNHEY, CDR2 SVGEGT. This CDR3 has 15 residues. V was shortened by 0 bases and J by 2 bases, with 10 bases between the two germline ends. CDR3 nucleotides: TGTGCCAGCAGTTACTCTAGCCAGGGCAACTATGGCTACACCTTC. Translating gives CASSYSSQGNYGYTF.

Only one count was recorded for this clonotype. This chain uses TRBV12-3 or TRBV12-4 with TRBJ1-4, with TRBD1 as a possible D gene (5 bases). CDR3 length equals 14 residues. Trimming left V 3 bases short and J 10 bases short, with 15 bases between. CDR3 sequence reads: CASSFVQGRGKLFF. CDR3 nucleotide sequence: TGTGCCAGCAGTTTCGTTCAGGGTCGGGGAAAACTGTTTTTT.

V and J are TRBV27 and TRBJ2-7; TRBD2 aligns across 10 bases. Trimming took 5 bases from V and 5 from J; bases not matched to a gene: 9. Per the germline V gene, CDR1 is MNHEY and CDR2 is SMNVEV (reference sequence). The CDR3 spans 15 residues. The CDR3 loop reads CASSTLTSGTDEQYF. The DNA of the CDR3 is TGTGCCAGCAGTACCCTCACTAGCGGGACGGACGAGCAGTACTTC.

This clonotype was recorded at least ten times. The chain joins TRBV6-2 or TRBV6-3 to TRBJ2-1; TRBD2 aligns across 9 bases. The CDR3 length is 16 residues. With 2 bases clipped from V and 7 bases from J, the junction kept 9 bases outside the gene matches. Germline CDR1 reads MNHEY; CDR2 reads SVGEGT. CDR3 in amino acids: CASSYNPSGIGNEQFF. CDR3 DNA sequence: TGTGCCAGCAGTTACAACCCTAGCGGGATTGGGAATGAGCAGTTCTTC.

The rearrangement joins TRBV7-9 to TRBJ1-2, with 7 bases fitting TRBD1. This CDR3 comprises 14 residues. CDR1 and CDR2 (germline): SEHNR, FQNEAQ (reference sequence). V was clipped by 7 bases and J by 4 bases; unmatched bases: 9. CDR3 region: CASNSDGTAYGYTF. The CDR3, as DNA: TGTGCCAGCAACTCCGACGGGACAGCCTATGGCTACACCTTC.

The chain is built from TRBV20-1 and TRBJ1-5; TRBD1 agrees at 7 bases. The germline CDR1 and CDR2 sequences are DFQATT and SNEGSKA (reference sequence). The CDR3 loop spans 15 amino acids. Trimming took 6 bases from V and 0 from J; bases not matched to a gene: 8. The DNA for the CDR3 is TGCAGTGCGTCTGAGGGGGCGGGTAGCAATCAGCCCCAGCATTTT. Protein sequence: CSASEGAGSNQPQHF.

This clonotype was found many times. In DNA, the CDR3 is TGCAGTGCTCCTCCGTTAGCGGCTCCTAGCACAGATACGCAGTATTTT. This sequence encodes CSAPPLAAPSTDTQYF. This chain joins TRBV20-1 and TRBJ2-3; D might be TRBD2 (6 bases). V gave up 5 bases and J gave up 0 bases, with 18 bases separating them. CDR1 and CDR2 (germline): DFQATT, SNEGSKA (reference sequence). CDR3 length: 16 amino acids.

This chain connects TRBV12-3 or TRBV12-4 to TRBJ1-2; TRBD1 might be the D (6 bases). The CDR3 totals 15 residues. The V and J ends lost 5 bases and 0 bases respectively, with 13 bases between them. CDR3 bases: TGTGCCAGCAGTCCTCGGACAGTTTCTAACTATGGCTACACCTTC. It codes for CASSPRTVSNYGYTF.

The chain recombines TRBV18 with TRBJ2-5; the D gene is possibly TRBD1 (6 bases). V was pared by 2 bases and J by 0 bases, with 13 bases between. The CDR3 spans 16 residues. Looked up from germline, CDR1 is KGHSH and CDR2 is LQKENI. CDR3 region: CASSPFHRDNQETQYF. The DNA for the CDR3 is TGTGCCAGCTCACCATTTCACCGGGACAACCAAGAGACCCAGTACTTC.

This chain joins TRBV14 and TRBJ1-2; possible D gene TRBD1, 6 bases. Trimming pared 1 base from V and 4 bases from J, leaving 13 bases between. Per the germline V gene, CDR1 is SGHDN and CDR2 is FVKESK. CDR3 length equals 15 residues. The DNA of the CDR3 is TGTGCCAGCAGCCAAGGGGCGGGGGCCGGCTATGGCTACACCTTC. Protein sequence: CASSQGAGAGYGYTF.

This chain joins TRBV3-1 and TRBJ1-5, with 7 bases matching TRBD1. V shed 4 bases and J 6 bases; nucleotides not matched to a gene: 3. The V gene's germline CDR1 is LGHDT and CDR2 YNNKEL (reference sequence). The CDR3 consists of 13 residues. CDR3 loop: CASSPDRVQPQHF. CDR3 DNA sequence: TGTGCCAGCAGCCCCGACAGGGTTCAGCCCCAGCATTTT.

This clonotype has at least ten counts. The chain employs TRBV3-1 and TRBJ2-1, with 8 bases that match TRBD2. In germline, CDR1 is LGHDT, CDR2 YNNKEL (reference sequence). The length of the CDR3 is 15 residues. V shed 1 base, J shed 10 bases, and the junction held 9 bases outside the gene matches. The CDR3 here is CASSQGNGRAGEQFF. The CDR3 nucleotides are TGTGCCAGCAGCCAAGGGAACGGGAGGGCAGGCGAGCAGTTCTTC.

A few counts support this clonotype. CDR3 coding DNA: TGTGCCACCAGCAGCGGGGATACTTTTAGCGAGCAGTACTTC. Amino acids: CATSSGDTFSEQYF. The V gene is TRBV15, the J gene TRBJ2-7, with D possibly being TRBD2 (5 bases). CDR1 LNHNV and CDR2 YYDKDF come from the germline V gene (reference sequence). V gave up 3 bases and J gave up 6 bases, with 15 bases separating them. This CDR3 has 14 residues.

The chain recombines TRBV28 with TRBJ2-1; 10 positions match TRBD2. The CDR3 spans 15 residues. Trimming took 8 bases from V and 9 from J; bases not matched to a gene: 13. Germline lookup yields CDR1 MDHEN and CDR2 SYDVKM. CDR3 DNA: TGTGCCAGCGAGTCCGGGACTAGCGCGGCTCTTGAGCAGTTCTTC. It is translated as CASESGTSAALEQFF.

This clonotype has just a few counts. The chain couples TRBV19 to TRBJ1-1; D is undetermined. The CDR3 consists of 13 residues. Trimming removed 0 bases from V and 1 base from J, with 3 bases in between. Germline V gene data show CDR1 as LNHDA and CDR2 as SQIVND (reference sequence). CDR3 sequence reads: CASSIERNTEAFF. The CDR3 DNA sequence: TGTGCCAGTAGTATAGAGAGGAACACTGAAGCTTTCTTT.

The chain's CDR3 is CASLITGMSNQPQHF. DNA of the CDR3: TGTGCCAGTCTCATTACAGGGATGAGCAATCAGCCCCAGCATTTT. The rearrangement uses TRBV19 and TRBJ1-5, with D maybe TRBD1 (6 bases). Germline assignment: CDR1 LNHDA and CDR2 SQIVND (reference sequence). The CDR3 has 15 amino acids. The V end lost 8 bases, the J end lost 1 base, and 15 bases lay between the germline ends.

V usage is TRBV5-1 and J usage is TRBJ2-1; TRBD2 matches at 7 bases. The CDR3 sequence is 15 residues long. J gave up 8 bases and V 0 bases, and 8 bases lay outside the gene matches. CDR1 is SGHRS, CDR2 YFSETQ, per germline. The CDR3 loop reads CASSLDSRESDEQFF. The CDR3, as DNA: TGCGCCAGCAGCTTGGACTCGCGGGAGTCCGATGAGCAGTTCTTC.

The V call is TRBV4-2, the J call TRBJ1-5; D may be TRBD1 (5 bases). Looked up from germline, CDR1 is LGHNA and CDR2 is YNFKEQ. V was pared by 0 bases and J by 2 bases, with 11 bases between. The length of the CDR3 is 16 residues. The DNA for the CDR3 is TGTGCCAGCAGCCAAGAATGGGGCCAGGGCAATCAGCCCCAGCATTTT. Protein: CASSQEWGQGNQPQHF.

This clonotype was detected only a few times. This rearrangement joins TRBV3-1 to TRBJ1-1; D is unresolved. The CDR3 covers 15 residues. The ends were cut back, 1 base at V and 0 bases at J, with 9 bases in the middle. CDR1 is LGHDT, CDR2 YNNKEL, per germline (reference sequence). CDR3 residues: CASSQGGAMNTEAFF. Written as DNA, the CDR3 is TGTGCCAGCAGCCAAGGGGGAGCCATGAACACTGAAGCTTTCTTT. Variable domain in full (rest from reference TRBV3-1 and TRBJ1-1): DTAVSQTPKYLVTQMGNDKSIKCEQNLGHDTMYWYKQDSKKFLKIMFSYNNKELIINETVPNRFSPKSPDKAHLNLHINSLELGDSAVYFCASSQGGAMNTEAFFGQGTRLTVV.

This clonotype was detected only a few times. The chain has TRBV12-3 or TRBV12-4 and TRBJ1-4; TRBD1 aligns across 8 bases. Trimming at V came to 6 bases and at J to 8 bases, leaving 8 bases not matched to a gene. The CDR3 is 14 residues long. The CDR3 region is CASRRTGQAEKLFF. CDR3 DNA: TGTGCCAGCAGGAGGACAGGGCAGGCAGAAAAACTGTTTTTT.

CDR3: CASSDYRGLDSEQYF. The CDR3 coding sequence is TGCGCCAGCAGCGATTACAGGGGATTGGATTCCGAGCAGTACTTC. The V call is TRBV5-1, the J call TRBJ2-7, with 7 bases that match TRBD1. Per germline, CDR1 SGHRS and CDR2 YFSETQ. The CDR3 is 15 amino acids. V shed 4 bases, J shed 6 bases, and the junction held 13 bases outside the gene matches.

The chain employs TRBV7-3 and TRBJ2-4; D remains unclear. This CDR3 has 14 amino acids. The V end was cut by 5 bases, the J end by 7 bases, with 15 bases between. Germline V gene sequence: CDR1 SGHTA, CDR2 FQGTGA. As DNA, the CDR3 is TGTGCCAGCAGCCAATACACGCACTCGAACATTCAGTACTTC. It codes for CASSQYTHSNIQYF.

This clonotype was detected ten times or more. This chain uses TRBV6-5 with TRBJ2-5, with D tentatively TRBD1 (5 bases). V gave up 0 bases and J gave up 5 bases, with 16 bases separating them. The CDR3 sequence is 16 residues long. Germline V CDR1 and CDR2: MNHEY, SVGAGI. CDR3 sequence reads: CASSYSRAWAEETQYF. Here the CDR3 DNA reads TGTGCCAGCAGTTACTCCAGGGCATGGGCGGAGGAGACCCAGTACTTC.